The 6 T cell receptor beta chains below come from one sample, sequenced in a study of CXCR3-negative and CXCR3-positive naive CD8 T cells. Study-level results: Naive CXCR3-positive cells had TRB CDR3s more hydrophobic than those of CXCR3-negative naive cells.

These receptors lack a known antigen. TRB cDNA was prepared as libraries by UMI-labeled 5' RACE. Reprocessing the 5' RACE reads, TCRdb reports a single entry for every CDR3 protein and omits DNA. The listing records tens of thousands of distinct CDR3 sequences. The sequencing input was naive CXCR3+ CD8+ T cells from blood. Indicated subset: CD45RO-CCR7+CD27+CD95- naive CD8+ T cells expressing CXCR3 (TNR3+). These receptors all stem from a human donor in good health. Some clones in this sample may be carry-over from other donors' samples.

J is TRBJ1-1 and V is TRBV29-1; TCRdb designates TRBD1, a call that cannot be tested without DNA. The germline CDR1 and CDR2 sequences are SQVTM and ANQGSEA. The CDR3 runs to 12 residues. CDR3 residues: CTTVGQGSEAFF.

The chain employs TRBV6-4 and TRBJ2-5; absent DNA, TCRdb's TRBD1 call cannot be checked. This CDR3 has 15 amino acids. Germline assignment: CDR1 MRHNA and CDR2 SNTAGT. The CDR3: CASIPPPGQRETQYF.

The CDR3 spells CASSLKAYEQYF. The chain employs TRBV11-2 and TRBJ2-7. Germline loops: CDR1 SGHAT, CDR2 FQNNGV. The CDR3 loop spans 12 amino acids.

The CDR3 sequence: CSVEGQENTEAFF. The chain joins TRBV29-1 to TRBJ1-1; TCRdb outputs TRBD1, but without DNA this stays unchecked. The CDR3 sequence is 13 residues long. Germline-derived CDR1 and CDR2 are SQVTM and ANQGSEA.

The chain is built from TRBV2 and TRBJ2-2; TCRdb names TRBD1, which stays unverified in the absence of DNA. The CDR3 is 14 residues long. In germline, CDR1 is SNHLY, CDR2 FYNNEI. The CDR3 loop reads CASGAGNNTGELFF.

The gene calls are TRBV6-5 and TRBJ2-2; with no DNA, the TCRdb D assignment of TRBD1 cannot be verified. This CDR3 has 14 amino acids. Looked up from germline, CDR1 is MNHEY and CDR2 is SVGAGI. This CDR3 is CASSYATPSGELFF.